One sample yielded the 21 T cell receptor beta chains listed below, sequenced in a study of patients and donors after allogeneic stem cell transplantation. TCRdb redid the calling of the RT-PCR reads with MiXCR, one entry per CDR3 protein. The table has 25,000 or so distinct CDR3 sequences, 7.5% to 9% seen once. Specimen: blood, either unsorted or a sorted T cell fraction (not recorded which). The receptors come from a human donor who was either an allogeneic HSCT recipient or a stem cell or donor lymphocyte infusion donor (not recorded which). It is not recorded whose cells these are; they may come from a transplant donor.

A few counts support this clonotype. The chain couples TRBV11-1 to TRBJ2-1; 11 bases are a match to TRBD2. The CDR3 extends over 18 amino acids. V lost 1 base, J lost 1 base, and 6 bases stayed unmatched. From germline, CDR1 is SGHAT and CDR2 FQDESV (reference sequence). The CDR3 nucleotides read TGTGCCAGCAGCTTAGGACTAGCGGGGAGGGGGTCCTACAATGAGCAGTTCTTC. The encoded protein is CASSLGLAGRGSYNEQFF.

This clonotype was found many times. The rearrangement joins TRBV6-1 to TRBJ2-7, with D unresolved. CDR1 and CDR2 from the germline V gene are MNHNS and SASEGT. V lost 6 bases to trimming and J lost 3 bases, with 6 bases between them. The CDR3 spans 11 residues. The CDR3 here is CASSDGYEQYF. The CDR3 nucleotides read TGTGCCAGCAGCGACGGCTACGAGCAGTACTTC.

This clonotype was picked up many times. The CDR3 reads CASSLAGCRPEAYEQYF. The CDR3, as DNA: TGTGCCAGCAGCTTAGCGGGCTGTAGACCTGAAGCCTACGAGCAGTACTTC. This rearrangement joins TRBV7-9 to TRBJ2-7, with D unresolved. V lost 0 bases, J lost 2 bases, and 17 bases lay in between. Germline assignment: CDR1 SEHNR and CDR2 FQNEAQ (reference sequence). CDR3 length equals 17 residues.

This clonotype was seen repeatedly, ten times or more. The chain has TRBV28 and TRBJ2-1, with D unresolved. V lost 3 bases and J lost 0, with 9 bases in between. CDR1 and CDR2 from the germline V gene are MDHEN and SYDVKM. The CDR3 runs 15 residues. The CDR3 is CASSLPPSSYNEQFF. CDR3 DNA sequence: TGTGCCAGCAGTTTGCCACCGAGCTCCTACAATGAGCAGTTCTTC.

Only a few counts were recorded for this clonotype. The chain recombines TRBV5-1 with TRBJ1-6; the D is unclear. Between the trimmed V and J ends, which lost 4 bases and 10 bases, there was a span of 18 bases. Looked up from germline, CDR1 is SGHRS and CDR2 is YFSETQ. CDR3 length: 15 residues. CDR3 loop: CASSKEGSTGSPLHF. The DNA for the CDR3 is TGCGCCAGCAGCAAGGAAGGCTCCACGGGGTCACCCCTCCACTTT. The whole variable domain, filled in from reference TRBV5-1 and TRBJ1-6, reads KAGVTQTPRYLIKTRGQQVTLSCSPISGHRSVSWYQQTPGQGLQFLFEYFSETQRNKGNFPGRFSGRQFSNSRSEMNVSTLELGDSALYLCASSKEGSTGSPLHFGNGTRLTVT.

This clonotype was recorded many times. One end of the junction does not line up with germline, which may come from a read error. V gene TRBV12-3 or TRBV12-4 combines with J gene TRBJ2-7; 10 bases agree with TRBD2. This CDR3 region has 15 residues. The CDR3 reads CASSVASGGSSEQYF. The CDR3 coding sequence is TGTGCCAGCAGTGTAGCTAGCGGGGGATCATCTGAGCAGTACTTC.

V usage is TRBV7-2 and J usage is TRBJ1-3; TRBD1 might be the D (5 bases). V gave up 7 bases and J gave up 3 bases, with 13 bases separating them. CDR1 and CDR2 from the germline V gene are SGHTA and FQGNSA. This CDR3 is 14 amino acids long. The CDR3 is CASTYDSLGNTIYF. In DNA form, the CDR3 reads TGTGCCAGCACTTATGACAGCCTTGGAAACACCATATATTTT.

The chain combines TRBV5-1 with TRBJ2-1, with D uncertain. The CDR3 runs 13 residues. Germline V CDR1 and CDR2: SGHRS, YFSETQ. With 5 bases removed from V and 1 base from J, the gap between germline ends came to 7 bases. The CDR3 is CASRRDSYNEQFF. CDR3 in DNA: TGCGCCAGCAGGCGCGATTCCTACAATGAGCAGTTCTTC.

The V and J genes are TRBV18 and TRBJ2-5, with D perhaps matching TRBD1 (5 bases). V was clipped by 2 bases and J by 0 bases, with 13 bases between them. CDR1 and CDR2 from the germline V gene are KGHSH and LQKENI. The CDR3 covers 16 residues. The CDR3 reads CASSPTLDSYQETQYF. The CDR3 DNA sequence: TGTGCCAGCTCACCAACGCTAGACAGCTACCAAGAGACCCAGTACTTC.

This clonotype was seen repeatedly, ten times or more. CDR3 DNA: TGTGCCAGCTCCCGAGGGACCGTCGAGCTGGATGAGCAGTTCTTC. It translates to CASSRGTVELDEQFF. The genes are TRBV18 and TRBJ2-1; D might be TRBD1 or TRBD2, each matching 5 bases. Per the germline V gene, CDR1 is KGHSH and CDR2 is LQKENI. This CDR3 has 15 amino acids. Trimming shortened V by 6 bases and J by 8 bases, and 20 bases separated the two germline ends.

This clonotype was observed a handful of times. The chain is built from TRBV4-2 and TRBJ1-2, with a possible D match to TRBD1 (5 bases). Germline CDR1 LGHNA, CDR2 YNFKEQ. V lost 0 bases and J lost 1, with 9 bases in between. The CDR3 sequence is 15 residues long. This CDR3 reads CASSQEKGINYGYTF. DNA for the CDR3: TGTGCCAGCAGCCAAGAGAAGGGGATTAACTATGGCTACACCTTC.

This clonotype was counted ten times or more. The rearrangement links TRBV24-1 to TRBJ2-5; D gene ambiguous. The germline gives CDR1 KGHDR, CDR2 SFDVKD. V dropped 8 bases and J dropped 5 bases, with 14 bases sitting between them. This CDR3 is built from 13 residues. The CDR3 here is CATKGRLSETQYF. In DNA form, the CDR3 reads TGTGCCACCAAGGGCAGGCTCTCGGAGACCCAGTACTTC.

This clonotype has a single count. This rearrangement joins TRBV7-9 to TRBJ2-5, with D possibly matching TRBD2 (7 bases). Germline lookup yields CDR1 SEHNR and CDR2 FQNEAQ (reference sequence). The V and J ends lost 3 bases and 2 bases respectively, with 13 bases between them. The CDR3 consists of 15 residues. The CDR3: CASSFRGAGQETQYF. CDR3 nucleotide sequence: TGTGCCAGCAGCTTTCGGGGGGCGGGTCAAGAGACCCAGTACTTC.

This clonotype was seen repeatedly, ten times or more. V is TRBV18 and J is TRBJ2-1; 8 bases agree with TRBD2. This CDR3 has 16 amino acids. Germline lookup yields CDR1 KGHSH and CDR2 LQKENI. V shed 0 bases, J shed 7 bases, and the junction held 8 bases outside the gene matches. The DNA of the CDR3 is TGTGCCAGCTCACCACCTTCGGCGGGCGGGGGGAATGAGCAGTTCTTC. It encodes CASSPPSAGGGNEQFF.

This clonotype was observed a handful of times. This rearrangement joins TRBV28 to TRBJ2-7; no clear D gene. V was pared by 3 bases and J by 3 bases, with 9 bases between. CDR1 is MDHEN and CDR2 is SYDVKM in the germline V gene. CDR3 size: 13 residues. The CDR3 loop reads CASSFGIRYEQYF. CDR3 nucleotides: TGTGCCAGCAGTTTTGGGATCCGCTACGAGCAGTACTTC.

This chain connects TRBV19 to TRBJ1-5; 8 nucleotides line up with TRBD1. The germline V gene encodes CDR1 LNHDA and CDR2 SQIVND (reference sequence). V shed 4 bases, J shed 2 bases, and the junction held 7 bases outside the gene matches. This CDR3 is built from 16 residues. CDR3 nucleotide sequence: TGTGCCAGTAGTACTTCGGACAGGGTACGCAATCAGCCCCAGCATTTT. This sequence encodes CASSTSDRVRNQPQHF.

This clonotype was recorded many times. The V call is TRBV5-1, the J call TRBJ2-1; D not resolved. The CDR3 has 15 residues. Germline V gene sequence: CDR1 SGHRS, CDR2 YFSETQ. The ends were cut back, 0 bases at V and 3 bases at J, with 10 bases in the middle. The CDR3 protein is CASSLALGNYNEQFF. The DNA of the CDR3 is TGCGCCAGCAGCTTGGCCCTGGGAAACTACAATGAGCAGTTCTTC.

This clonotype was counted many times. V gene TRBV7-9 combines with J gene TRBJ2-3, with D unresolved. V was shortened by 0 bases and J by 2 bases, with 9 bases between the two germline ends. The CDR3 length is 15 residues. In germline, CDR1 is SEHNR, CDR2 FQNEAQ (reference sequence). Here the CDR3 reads CASSLASRHTDTQYF. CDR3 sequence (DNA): TGTGCCAGCAGCTTAGCGAGCAGACACACAGATACGCAGTATTTT.

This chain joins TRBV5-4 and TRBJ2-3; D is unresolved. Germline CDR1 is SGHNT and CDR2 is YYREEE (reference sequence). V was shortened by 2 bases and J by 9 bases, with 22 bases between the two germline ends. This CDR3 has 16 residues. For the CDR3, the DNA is TGTGCCAGCAGCTTATCGACCGCTGGTCCGGTAGGGACGCAGTATTTT. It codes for CASSLSTAGPVGTQYF.

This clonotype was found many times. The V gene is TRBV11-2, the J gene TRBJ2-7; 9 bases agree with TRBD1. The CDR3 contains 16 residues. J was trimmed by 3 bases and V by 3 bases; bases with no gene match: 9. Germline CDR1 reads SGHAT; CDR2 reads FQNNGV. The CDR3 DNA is TGTGCCAGCAGCTTCGCCATACCGGGACAGGGCTACGAGCAGTACTTC. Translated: CASSFAIPGQGYEQYF. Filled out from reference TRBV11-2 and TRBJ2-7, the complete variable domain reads EAGVAQSPRYKIIEKRQSVAFWCNPISGHATLYWYQQILGQGPKLLIQFQNNGVVDDSQLPKDRFSAERLKGVDSTLKIQPAKLEDSAVYLCASSFAIPGQGYEQYFGPGTRLTVT.

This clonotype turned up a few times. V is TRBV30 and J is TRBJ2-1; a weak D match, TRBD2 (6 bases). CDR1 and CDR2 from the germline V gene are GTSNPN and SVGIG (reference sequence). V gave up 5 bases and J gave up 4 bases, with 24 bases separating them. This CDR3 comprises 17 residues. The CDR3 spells CAWHSNRGGTAYNEQFF. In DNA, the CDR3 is TGTGCCTGGCACTCCAATCGGGGCGGGACCGCATACAATGAGCAGTTCTTC.